Following are 13 T cell receptor beta chains from one sample sequenced in a study of shared clonotypes between healthy human individuals (dated by TCRdb to about 2020). Libraries came from the immunoSEQ multiplex PCR assay. Drawn from immuneACCESS, this table holds only the in-frame rearrangements with V and J called that TCRdb kept. Clones are partly lost; checked studies trace under half to an unresolved V gene and leave the rest unexplained. In all, the sample holds some 2,000,000 clones, and 95% of those were seen once. The ten largest clones capture about 0.13% of the sample. The source material was naive CD4+ T cells sorted from blood. The sample's cell subset or site label is to be understood as: CD45RA+ positively selected. These receptors were taken from a man younger than 30 in good health.

The chain employs TRBV5-4 and TRBJ1-2; TRBD1 is a possible D gene (5 bases). This CDR3 has 15 amino acids. Germline CDR1 reads SGHNT; CDR2 reads YYREEE (reference sequence). Between the trimmed V and J ends, which lost 4 bases and 3 bases, there was a span of 16 bases. Here the CDR3 reads CASSLWTSIDYGYTF. The CDR3 coding sequence is TGTGCCAGCAGCCTATGGACAAGTATTGACTATGGCTACACCTTC.

The V gene is TRBV6-4, the J gene TRBJ1-2; the D gene is possibly TRBD1 (6 bases). Germline CDR1 MRHNA, CDR2 SNTAGT. The CDR3 is 13 amino acids. V lost 0 bases and J 7 bases, leaving 9 bases between the germline ends. CDR3 loop: CASSDSRGGGYTF. In nucleotides, the CDR3 is TGTGCCAGCAGTGACTCAAGGGGGGGTGGCTACACCTTC.

V and J are TRBV19 and TRBJ2-1; D may be TRBD1 (5 bases). The CDR3 runs 12 residues. V was shortened by 6 bases and J by 6 bases, with 9 bases between the two germline ends. Germline loops: CDR1 LNHDA, CDR2 SQIVND (reference sequence). Written as DNA, the CDR3 is TGTGCCAGTAGAGGGGTAGGCAATGAGCAGTTCTTC. Translated: CASRGVGNEQFF.

The chain carries TRBV5-4 and TRBJ2-1, with TRBD1 as a possible D gene (5 bases). CDR3 length: 13 residues. Germline CDR1 reads SGHNT; CDR2 reads YYREEE (reference sequence). The germline V and J ends were trimmed by 1 base and 6 bases, with 8 bases remaining between them. In DNA form, the CDR3 reads TGTGCCAGCAGCTTGCAAGGGGCCAATGAGCAGTTCTTC. Its translation is CASSLQGANEQFF.

V usage is TRBV5-4 and J usage is TRBJ1-3, with TRBD1 matching over 10 bases. CDR3 length equals 17 residues. In germline, CDR1 is SGHNT, CDR2 YYREEE (reference sequence). The ends lost 4 bases at V and 6 bases at J; junction bases unmatched: 13. CDR3 coding DNA: TGTGCCAGCAGCACCCTGGGGACAGGGGTCATGGAAAACACCATATATTTT. It translates to CASSTLGTGVMENTIYF.

The J gene is TRBJ1-2, the V gene TRBV6-1, with TRBD1 matching 7 bases. Unmatched junction bases numbered 15, after V lost 6 bases and J lost 8 bases. Germline V gives CDR1 MNHNS, CDR2 SASEGT. This CDR3 comprises 15 residues. The DNA for the CDR3 is TGTGCCAGCAGCCCAACAGGGGAGGCACTCCGGGGCTACACCTTC. Its protein product is CASSPTGEALRGYTF.

In nucleotides, the CDR3 is TGTGCCAGCAGCCGACAGGGGGCTCTAGCCAAAAACATTCAGTACTTC. It yields the protein CASSRQGALAKNIQYF. The V and J genes are TRBV7-2 and TRBJ2-4; 10 bases agree with TRBD1. CDR1 and CDR2 from the germline V gene are SGHTA and FQGNSA. This CDR3 has 16 amino acids. J was trimmed by 0 bases and V by 5 bases; bases with no gene match: 4.

V is TRBV6-5 and J is TRBJ1-2, with 8 positions matching TRBD1. The ends lost 1 base at V and 6 bases at J; junction bases unmatched: 7. Germline lookup yields CDR1 MNHEY and CDR2 SVGAGI. The CDR3 has 15 amino acids. The CDR3: CASSYYRQGTDGYTF. In nucleotides, the CDR3 is TGTGCCAGCAGTTACTATAGACAGGGGACGGATGGCTACACCTTC.

The chain recombines TRBV5-4 with TRBJ2-7; 11 bases line up with TRBD1. V lost 0 bases to trimming and J lost 7 bases; unmatched junction nucleotides: 6. This CDR3 has 15 amino acids. The germline gives CDR1 SGHNT, CDR2 YYREEE (reference sequence). The CDR3 DNA reads TGTGCCAGCAGCTTGGTGGACAGGGGGCTAGGAGAGCAGTACTTC. As protein: CASSLVDRGLGEQYF.

This rearrangement joins TRBV6-1 to TRBJ1-5; maybe TRBD1 (5 bases). CDR1 and CDR2 (germline): MNHNS, SASEGT. The CDR3 loop spans 13 amino acids. The V gene lost 7 bases and the J gene lost 6 bases, with 13 bases spanning the gap. The CDR3 bases are TGTGCCAGCACCAGGGTGCACGGTCAGCCCCAGCATTTT. It codes for CASTRVHGQPQHF.

J is TRBJ2-5 and V is TRBV11-2, with unresolved D. Deletions cut 6 bases from V and 2 bases from J, with 13 bases between. Germline CDR1 and CDR2: SGHAT and FQNNGV. The CDR3 is made up of 14 amino acids. The CDR3 DNA reads TGTGCCAGCAGACAAAGGCATTCTCAAGAGACCCAGTACTTC. Protein: CASRQRHSQETQYF.

The chain links TRBV27 to TRBJ2-1; 7 bases are shared with TRBD2. The J segment lost 6 bases and the V segment lost 2 bases, leaving 7 bases of the junction unmatched. This CDR3 region has 15 residues. The germline V gene has CDR1 MNHEY and CDR2 SMNVEV (reference sequence). The CDR3 spells CASSLMASGTNEQFF. The CDR3 bases are TGTGCCAGCAGTTTAATGGCTAGCGGAACCAATGAGCAGTTCTTC.

This rearrangement joins TRBV5-1 to TRBJ1-6, with 7 bases aligning to TRBD1. The V gene end was trimmed by 3 bases and the J gene end by 9 bases; junction bases not matched to a gene: 6. The CDR3 is 14 amino acids. CDR1 SGHRS and CDR2 YFSETQ come from the germline V gene. The CDR3 sequence is CASSSRTGPSPLHF. The CDR3 DNA reads as TGCGCCAGCAGCTCACGGACAGGTCCTTCACCCCTCCACTTT.